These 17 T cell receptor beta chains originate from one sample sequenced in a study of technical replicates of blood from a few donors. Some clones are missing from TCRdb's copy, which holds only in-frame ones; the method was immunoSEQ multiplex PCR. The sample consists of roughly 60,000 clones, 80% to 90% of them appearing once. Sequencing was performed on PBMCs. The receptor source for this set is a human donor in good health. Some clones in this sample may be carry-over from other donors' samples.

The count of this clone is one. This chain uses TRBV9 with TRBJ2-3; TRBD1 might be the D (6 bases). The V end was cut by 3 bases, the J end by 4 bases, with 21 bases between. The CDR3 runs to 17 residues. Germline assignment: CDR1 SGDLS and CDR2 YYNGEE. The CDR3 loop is CASSAATGQTLADTQYF. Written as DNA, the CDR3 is TGTGCCAGCAGCGCGGCAACGGGACAAACCCTCGCAGATACGCAGTATTTT.

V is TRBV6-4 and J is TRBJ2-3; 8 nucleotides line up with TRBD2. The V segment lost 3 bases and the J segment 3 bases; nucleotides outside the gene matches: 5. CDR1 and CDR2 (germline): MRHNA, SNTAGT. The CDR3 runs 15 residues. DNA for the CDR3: TGTGCCAGCAGTGAATCTGGCGGGGGGACAGATACGCAGTATTTT. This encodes CASSESGGGTDTQYF.

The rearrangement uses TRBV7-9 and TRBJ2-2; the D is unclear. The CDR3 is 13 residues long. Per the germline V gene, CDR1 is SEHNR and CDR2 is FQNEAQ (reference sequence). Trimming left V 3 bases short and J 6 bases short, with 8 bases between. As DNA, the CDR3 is TGTGCCAGCAGCTTCGAACGGTCCGGGGAGCTGTTTTTT. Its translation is CASSFERSGELFF.

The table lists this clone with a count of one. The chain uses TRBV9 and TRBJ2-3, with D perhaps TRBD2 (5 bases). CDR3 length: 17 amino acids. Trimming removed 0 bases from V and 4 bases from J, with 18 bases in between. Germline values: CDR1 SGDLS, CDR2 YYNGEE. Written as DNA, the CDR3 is TGTGCCAGCAGCGTAGGCTCTAGCTTATGGGTCGCAGATACGCAGTATTTT. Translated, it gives CASSVGSSLWVADTQYF.

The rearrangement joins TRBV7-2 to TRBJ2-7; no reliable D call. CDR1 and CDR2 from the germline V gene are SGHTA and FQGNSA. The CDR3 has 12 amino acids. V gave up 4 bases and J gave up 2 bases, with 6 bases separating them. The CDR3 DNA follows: TGTGCCAGCAGCTCCTTTACCTACGAGCAGTACTTC. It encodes CASSSFTYEQYF.

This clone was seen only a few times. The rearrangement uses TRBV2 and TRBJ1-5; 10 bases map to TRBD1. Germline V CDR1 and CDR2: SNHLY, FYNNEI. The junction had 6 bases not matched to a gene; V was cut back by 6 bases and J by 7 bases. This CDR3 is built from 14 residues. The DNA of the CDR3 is TGTGCCAGCAGCCAGACAGGGGGCGTGCAGCCCCAGCATTTT. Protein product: CASSQTGGVQPQHF.

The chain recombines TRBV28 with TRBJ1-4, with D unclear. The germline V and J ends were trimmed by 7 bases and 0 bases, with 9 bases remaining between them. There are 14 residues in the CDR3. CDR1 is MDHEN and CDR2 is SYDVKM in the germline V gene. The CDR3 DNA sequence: TGTGCCAGCAATACGAGGGCAACTAATGAAAAACTGTTTTTT. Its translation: CASNTRATNEKLFF. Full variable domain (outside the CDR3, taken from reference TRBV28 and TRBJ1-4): DVKVTQSSRYLVKRTGEKVFLECVQDMDHENMFWYRQDPGLGLRLIYFSYDVKMKEKGDIPEGYSVSREKKERFSLILESASTNQTSMYLCASNTRATNEKLFFGSGTQLSVL.

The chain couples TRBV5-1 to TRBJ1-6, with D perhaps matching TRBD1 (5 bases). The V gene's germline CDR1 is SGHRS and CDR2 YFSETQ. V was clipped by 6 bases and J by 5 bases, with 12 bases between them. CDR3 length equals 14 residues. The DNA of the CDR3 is TGCGCCAGCAAGACCGGGACTGATAATTCACCCCTCCACTTT. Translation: CASKTGTDNSPLHF.

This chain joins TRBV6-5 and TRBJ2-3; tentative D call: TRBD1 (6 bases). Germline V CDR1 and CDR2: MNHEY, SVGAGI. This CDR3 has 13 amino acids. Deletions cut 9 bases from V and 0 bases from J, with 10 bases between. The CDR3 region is CASRQVSTDTQYF. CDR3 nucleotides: TGTGCCAGTCGACAGGTTAGCACAGATACGCAGTATTTT.

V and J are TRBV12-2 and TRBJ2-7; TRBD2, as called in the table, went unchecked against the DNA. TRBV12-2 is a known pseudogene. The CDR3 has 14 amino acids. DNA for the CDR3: TGTGCAAGTCGAGACCGGGGGACCGCCTACGAGCAGTACTTC. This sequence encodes CASRDRGTAYEQYF.

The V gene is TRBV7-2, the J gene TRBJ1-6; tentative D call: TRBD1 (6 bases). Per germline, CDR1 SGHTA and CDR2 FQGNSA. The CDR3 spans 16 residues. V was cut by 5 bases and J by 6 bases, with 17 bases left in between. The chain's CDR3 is CASSTSHRVANSPLHF. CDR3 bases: TGTGCCAGCAGCACCTCCCACAGGGTAGCTAATTCACCCCTCCACTTT. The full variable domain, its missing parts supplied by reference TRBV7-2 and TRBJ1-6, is GAGVSQSPSNKVTEKGKDVELRCDPISGHTALYWYRQSLGQGLEFLIYFQGNSAPDKSGLPSDRFSAERTGGSVSTLTIQRTQQEDSAVYLCASSTSHRVANSPLHFGNGTRLTVT.

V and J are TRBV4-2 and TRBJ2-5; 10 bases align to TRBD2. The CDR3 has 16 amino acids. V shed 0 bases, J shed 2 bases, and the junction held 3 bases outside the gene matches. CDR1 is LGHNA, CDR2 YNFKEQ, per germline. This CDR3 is CASSQDGLAAQETQYF. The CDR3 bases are TGTGCCAGCAGCCAAGATGGACTAGCGGCGCAAGAGACCCAGTACTTC.

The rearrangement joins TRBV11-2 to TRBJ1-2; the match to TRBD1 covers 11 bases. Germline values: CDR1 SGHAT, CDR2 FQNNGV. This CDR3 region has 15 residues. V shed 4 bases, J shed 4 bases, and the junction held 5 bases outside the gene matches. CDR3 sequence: CASSSEDRGLYGYTF. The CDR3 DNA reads TGTGCCAGCAGCTCGGAGGACAGGGGGCTCTATGGCTACACCTTC.

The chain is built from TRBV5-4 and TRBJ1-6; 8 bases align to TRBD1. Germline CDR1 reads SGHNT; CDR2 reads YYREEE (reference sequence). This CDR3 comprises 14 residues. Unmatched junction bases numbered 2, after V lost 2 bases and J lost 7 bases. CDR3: CASSLWTGNSPLHF. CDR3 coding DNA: TGTGCCAGCAGCTTATGGACAGGGAATTCACCCCTCCACTTT.

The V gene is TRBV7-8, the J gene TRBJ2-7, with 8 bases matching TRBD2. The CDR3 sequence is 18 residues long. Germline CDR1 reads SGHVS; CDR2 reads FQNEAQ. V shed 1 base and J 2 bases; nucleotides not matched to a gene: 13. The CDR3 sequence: CASSLVSGGLTFTYEQYF. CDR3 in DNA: TGTGCCAGCAGCTTAGTCTCGGGAGGGCTCACATTCACCTACGAGCAGTACTTC.

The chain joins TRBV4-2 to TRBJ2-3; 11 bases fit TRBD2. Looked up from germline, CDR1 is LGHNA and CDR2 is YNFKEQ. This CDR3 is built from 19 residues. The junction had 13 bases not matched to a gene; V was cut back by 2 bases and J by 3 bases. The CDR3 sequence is CASSQLDSGGAEGTDTQYF. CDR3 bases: TGTGCCAGCAGCCAATTGGATAGCGGGGGGGCCGAGGGGACAGATACGCAGTATTTT.

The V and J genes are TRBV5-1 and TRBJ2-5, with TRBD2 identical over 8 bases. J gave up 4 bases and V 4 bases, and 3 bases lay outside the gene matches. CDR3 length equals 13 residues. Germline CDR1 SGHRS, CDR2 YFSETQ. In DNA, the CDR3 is TGCGCCAGCAGCCTCGGACTAGCAGAGACCCAGTACTTC. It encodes CASSLGLAETQYF.